A selection of T cell receptor beta chains follows, all from one sample in a study of blood T cell repertoires in COVID-19. TCRdb's copy holds only in-frame clones and misses some; the assay was immunoSEQ multiplex PCR. The sample comprises over 150,000 clones, more than 75% of which are singletons, and 7% to 8% rests with the top ten. Sequencing was carried out using PBMCs or T cells enriched from blood (not recorded which). Every receptor here comes from a woman in her forties or fifties who had recovered from COVID-19. The CDR3 runs from the conserved cysteine through the conserved F or W. The D gene is left open where the match is weak. Clone size is shown for a subset of rows, as once, few, many or a class of expanded clone.

CDR3: CASSPTTSTYEQYF
DNA: TGTGCCAGCTCACCGACGACAAGCACCTACGAGCAGTACTTC
size: -
D: -
J: TRBJ2-7
V: TRBV18

CDR3: CASSPISGQGSSGNTIYF
DNA: TGTGCCAGCTCACCCATCTCCGGGCAGGGGAGCTCTGGAAACACCATATATTTT
size: once
D: -
J: TRBJ1-3
V: TRBV18

CDR3: CASSSLDSHNEQFF
DNA: TGTGCCAGCAGCTCCCTTGACTCGCACAATGAGCAGTTCTTC
size: -
D: -
J: TRBJ2-1
V: TRBV13

CDR3: CASSQAPSGSITDTQYF
DNA: TGCGCCAGCAGCCAAGCCCCTAGCGGGAGTATCACAGATACGCAGTATTTT
size: -
D: TRBD2
J: TRBJ2-3
V: TRBV4-1

CDR3: CASSLRDKNTEAFF
DNA: TGTGCCAGCAGCCTCCGGGACAAGAACACTGAAGCTTTCTTT
size: -
D: -
J: TRBJ1-1
V: TRBV7-9

CDR3: CASNKAGTGKVKYF
DNA: TGTGCCAGCAACAAAGCGGGGACAGGGAAAGTTAAGTACTTC
size: -
D: TRBD1
J: TRBJ2-7
V: TRBV28

CDR3: CASSLISGYNEQFF
DNA: TGTGCCAGCAGCCTAATTAGCGGTTACAATGAGCAGTTCTTC
size: -
D: -
J: TRBJ2-1
V: TRBV7-9

CDR3: CASSVGAGPYNEQFF
DNA: TGTGCCAGCAGCGTAGGGGCAGGGCCATACAATGAGCAGTTCTTC
size: -
D: -
J: TRBJ2-1
V: TRBV9

CDR3: CASTMGGLAEAFF
DNA: TGTGCCAGCACCATGGGAGGATTGGCTGAAGCTTTCTTT
size: -
D: -
J: TRBJ1-1
V: TRBV27

CDR3: CASSYRSGTLDGSQYF
DNA: TGTGCCAGCAGTTATCGGTCAGGGACTTTGGATGGGTCCCAGTACTTC
size: -
D: -
J: TRBJ2-5
V: TRBV6-5

CDR3: CASSSQGASNEKLFF
DNA: TGTGCCAGCAGCTCGCAGGGGGCTTCTAATGAAAAACTGTTTTTT
size: -
D: TRBD1
J: TRBJ1-4
V: TRBV7-9

CDR3: CASSNEARSNQETQYF
DNA: TGTGCCAGTAGTAACGAGGCCCGCTCTAACCAAGAGACCCAGTACTTC
size: once
D: -
J: TRBJ2-5
V: TRBV19

CDR3: CASSFRETQYF
DNA: TGTGCCAGCAGCTTCCGGGAGACCCAGTACTTC
size: -
D: -
J: TRBJ2-5
V: TRBV11-2

CDR3: CASSVTTGGAFF
DNA: TGTGCCAGCAGTGTTACGACAGGGGGGGCTTTCTTT
size: -
D: TRBD1
J: TRBJ1-1
V: TRBV7-9

CDR3: CASRTDFQETQYF
DNA: TGTGCCAGCAGGACAGATTTCCAAGAGACCCAGTACTTC
size: -
D: -
J: TRBJ2-5
V: TRBV11-1

CDR3: CASSTGYGYTF
DNA: TGTGCCAGCTCGACAGGCTATGGCTACACCTTC
size: -
D: -
J: TRBJ1-2
V: TRBV28

CDR3: CASSPYKASGKLTGELFF
DNA: TGTGCCAGCAGCCCGTATAAGGCTAGCGGCAAGCTCACCGGGGAGCTGTTTTTT
size: few
D: TRBD2
J: TRBJ2-2
V: TRBV7-9

CDR3: CASSQRGSGKRTDTQYF
DNA: TGTGCCAGCAGCCAGAGGGGTAGCGGGAAGCGCACAGATACGCAGTATTTT
size: -
D: TRBD2
J: TRBJ2-3
V: TRBV3-1/TRBV3-2

CDR3: CAWSLAGVHEQYF
DNA: TGTGCCTGGAGCCTAGCCGGGGTCCACGAGCAGTACTTC
size: -
D: -
J: TRBJ2-7
V: TRBV30

CDR3: CASSFFSGDTQYF
DNA: TGTGCCAGCAGCTTCTTCAGTGGAGATACGCAGTATTTT
size: -
D: -
J: TRBJ2-3
V: TRBV5-4

CDR3: CASTSGVIAGFYEQYF
DNA: TGTGCCAGCACCTCTGGCGTGATAGCGGGCTTCTACGAGCAGTACTTC
size: -
D: TRBD2
J: TRBJ2-7
V: TRBV7-2

CDR3: CASSDPGTSAYEQYF
DNA: TGCGCCAGCAGTGATCCCGGGACTAGCGCTTACGAGCAGTACTTC
size: -
D: TRBD2
J: TRBJ2-7
V: TRBV10-2

CDR3: CASSWGQGGTEAFF
DNA: TGTGCCAGCAGCTGGGGACAGGGAGGCACTGAAGCTTTCTTT
size: -
D: TRBD1
J: TRBJ1-1
V: TRBV7-8

CDR3: CASSLTGPGGYNSPLHF
DNA: TGTGCCAGCAGCTTAACCGGTCCGGGAGGCTATAATTCACCCCTCCACTTT
size: -
D: -
J: TRBJ1-6
V: TRBV7-3

CDR3: CASSQDFPRWGARGETQYF
DNA: TGCGCCAGCAGCCAAGATTTTCCCCGCTGGGGGGCGCGGGGGGAGACCCAGTACTTC
size: -
D: -
J: TRBJ2-5
V: TRBV4-3

CDR3: CASSPTGGSDTQYF
DNA: TGTGCCAGCAGCCCGACAGGGGGCTCAGATACGCAGTATTTT
size: -
D: TRBD1
J: TRBJ2-3
V: TRBV4-2

CDR3: CASSGSAGDPNTGELFF
DNA: TGTGCCAGCAGTGGTTCAGCGGGAGATCCGAACACCGGGGAGCTGTTTTTT
size: -
D: TRBD2
J: TRBJ2-2
V: TRBV2

CDR3: CASSSSPDRGEAFF
DNA: TGTGCCAGCAGCTCCTCGCCGGACAGGGGAGAAGCTTTCTTT
size: -
D: TRBD1
J: TRBJ1-1
V: TRBV7-9

CDR3: CASSPGENRASNYGYTF
DNA: TGTGCCAGCAGTCCGGGGGAAAATCGGGCTTCCAACTATGGCTACACCTTC
size: once
D: -
J: TRBJ1-2
V: TRBV27

CDR3: CASTRGGTVFSGNTIYF
DNA: TGTGCCAGCACCCGAGGGGGGACAGTATTCTCTGGAAACACCATATATTTT
size: -
D: TRBD1
J: TRBJ1-3
V: TRBV2

CDR3: CASSQADGEHYEQYF
DNA: TGCGCCAGCAGCCAAGCTGATGGGGAGCACTACGAGCAGTACTTC
size: many
D: -
J: TRBJ2-7
V: TRBV4-1

CDR3: CASSQESGQREQYF
DNA: TGTGCCAGCAGCCAAGAGTCGGGTCAGCGCGAGCAGTACTTC
size: -
D: -
J: TRBJ2-7
V: TRBV3-1/TRBV3-2

CDR3: CASHSGQVHGEQFF
DNA: TGTGCCAGCCACAGTGGACAGGTACACGGTGAGCAGTTCTTC
size: -
D: TRBD1
J: TRBJ2-1
V: TRBV11-3

CDR3: CASSLPSSMVHEQYF
DNA: TGCGCCAGCAGCTTACCTAGCTCCATGGTCCACGAGCAGTACTTC
size: -
D: -
J: TRBJ2-7
V: TRBV5-1

CDR3: CASSYPFGGTGISAFF
DNA: TGTGCCAGCAGTTACCCGTTTGGTGGGACAGGGATATCAGCTTTCTTT
size: -
D: TRBD1
J: TRBJ1-1
V: TRBV6-5

CDR3: CASSKTPGGAVYGYTF
DNA: TGTGCCAGCAGCAAAACACCAGGGGGCGCGGTCTATGGCTACACCTTC
size: -
D: TRBD1
J: TRBJ1-2
V: TRBV7-9

CDR3: CAISAAPTSGGSNEQFF
DNA: TGTGCCATCAGTGCCGCCCCAACTAGCGGGGGGAGTAATGAGCAGTTCTTC
size: -
D: TRBD2
J: TRBJ2-1
V: TRBV10-3

CDR3: CASSPPEGTSGQETQYF
DNA: TGTGCCAGCTCACCACCGGAAGGGACTAGCGGCCAAGAGACCCAGTACTTC
size: -
D: TRBD2
J: TRBJ2-5
V: TRBV18

CDR3: CAIISGSSTDTQYF
DNA: TGTGCCATCATATCAGGGTCTAGCACAGATACGCAGTATTTT
size: -
D: -
J: TRBJ2-3
V: TRBV10-3

CDR3: CASSQAGGESASIQYF
DNA: TGTGCCAGCAGCCAAGCAGGGGGCGAATCAGCTAGCATTCAGTACTTC
size: -
D: TRBD1
J: TRBJ2-4
V: TRBV16

CDR3: CASSLRASRTYNEQFF
DNA: TGTGCCAGCAGTTTAAGGGCTAGCAGGACTTACAATGAGCAGTTCTTC
size: -
D: -
J: TRBJ2-1
V: TRBV28

CDR3: CATSQGRGEKLFF
DNA: TGTGCCACTAGCCAGGGGAGAGGGGAAAAACTGTTTTTT
size: once
D: -
J: TRBJ1-4
V: TRBV19

CDR3: CASSDNFNQPQHF
DNA: TGTGCCAGCAGCGACAATTTCAATCAGCCCCAGCATTTT
size: once
D: -
J: TRBJ1-5
V: TRBV12-3/TRBV12-4

CDR3: CASSYAAGGLRQNIQYF
DNA: TGTGCCAGCAGCTATGCAGCGGGAGGGCTCCGTCAAAACATTCAGTACTTC
size: -
D: TRBD2
J: TRBJ2-4
V: TRBV6-2/TRBV6-3

CDR3: CAGGGRTNEQYF
DNA: TGTGCCGGGGGGGGGAGAACGAACGAGCAGTACTTC
size: -
D: TRBD2
J: TRBJ2-7
V: TRBV6-5

CDR3: CASSGGLANEQFF
DNA: TGTGCCAGCAGTGGGGGACTAGCCAATGAGCAGTTCTTC
size: -
D: TRBD2
J: TRBJ2-1
V: TRBV12-3/TRBV12-4

CDR3: CASRNRVRDIQYF
DNA: TGTGCCAGCAGGAATCGAGTTCGAGACATTCAGTACTTC
size: -
D: -
J: TRBJ2-4
V: TRBV2

CDR3: CASSLRLAGVNEQFF
DNA: TGTGCCAGCAGTCTCCGACTAGCGGGAGTAAATGAGCAGTTCTTC
size: -
D: TRBD2
J: TRBJ2-1
V: TRBV6-5